This TCR beta chain was captured by sequencing in a study of blood T cell repertoires in COVID-19. Turning to the study itself: The study drew acute and convalescent COVID-19 samples from the United States, Italy and Spain.

TCRdb's copy holds only in-frame clones and misses some; the assay was immunoSEQ multiplex PCR. Here the sample spans about 160,000 clones, roughly 90% being singletons. Participants spanned ages roughly 18 to 90 years and resided in 20 to 30 US areas. Clinical history reported by participants formed the basis on which cohorts were assigned. Recovered status in Cohort 3 required two negative PCRs, clearance, or symptom resolution. V lost 3 bases, J lost 3 bases, and 5 bases stayed unmatched. Germline lookup yields CDR1 SGHRS and CDR2 YFSETQ. CDR3 length equals 15 residues. Sequencing was done on a sample of PBMCs or T cells enriched from blood (not recorded which). The V call is TRBV5-1, the J call TRBJ2-1; TRBD2 agrees at 8 bases. This receptor was identified in a woman aged 45-65 years who had recovered from COVID-19. CDR3 DNA: TGCGCCAGCAGCTCGGCCGGGACTAGCTACAATGAGCAGTTCTTC. Its translation is CASSSAGTSYNEQFF.